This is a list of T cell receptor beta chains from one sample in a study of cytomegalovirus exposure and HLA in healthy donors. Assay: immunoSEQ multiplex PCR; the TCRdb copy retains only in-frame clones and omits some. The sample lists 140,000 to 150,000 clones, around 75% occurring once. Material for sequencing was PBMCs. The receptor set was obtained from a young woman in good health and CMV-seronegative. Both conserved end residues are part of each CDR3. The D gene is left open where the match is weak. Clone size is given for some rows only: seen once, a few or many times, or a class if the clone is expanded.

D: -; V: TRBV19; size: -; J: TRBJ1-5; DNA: TGTGCCAGTGAAAAGGGAGAGAATCAGCCCCAGCATTTT; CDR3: CASEKGENQPQHF
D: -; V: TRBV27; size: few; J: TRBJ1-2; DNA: TGTGCCAGCTCTCCACAGTTGTATTTGGTGAGGTGGGGCGGCTACACCTTC; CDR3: CASSPQLYLVRWGGYTF
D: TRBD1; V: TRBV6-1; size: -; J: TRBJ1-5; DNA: TGTGCCAGCAACGTAAGGGGACAGGGCCAGCCCCAGCATTTT; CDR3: CASNVRGQGQPQHF
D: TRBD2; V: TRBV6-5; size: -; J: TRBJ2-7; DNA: TGTGCCAGCAGTACCCTGGGAGGGTCCGAGCAGTACTTC; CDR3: CASSTLGGSEQYF
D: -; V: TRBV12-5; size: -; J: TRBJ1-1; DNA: TGTGCTAGTGGTGGGTTGGACAGATACACTGAAGCTTTCTTT; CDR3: CASGGLDRYTEAFF
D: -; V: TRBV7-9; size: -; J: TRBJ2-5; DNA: TGTGCCAGCAGCTCCCAAGGAGTGGCGGCCGAGACCCAGTACTTC; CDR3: CASSSQGVAAETQYF
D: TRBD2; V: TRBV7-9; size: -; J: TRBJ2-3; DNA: TGTGCCAGCAGCTTAGGAGCGGGGTTCGCAGATACGCAGTATTTT; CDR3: CASSLGAGFADTQYF
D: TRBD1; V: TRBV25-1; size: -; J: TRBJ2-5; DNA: TGTGCCAGCAGACGGACAGGGCAAGAGACCCAGTACTTC; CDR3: CASRRTGQETQYF
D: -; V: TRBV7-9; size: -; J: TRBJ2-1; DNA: TGTGCCAGCAGCTTAGAAGTGGTGGCCTTTCTCGATGAGCAGTTCTTC; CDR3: CASSLEVVAFLDEQFF
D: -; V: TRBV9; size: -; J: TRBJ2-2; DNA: TGTGCCAGCACGCCGACAGGAGTTGTCACCGGGGAGCTGTTTTTT; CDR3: CASTPTGVVTGELFF
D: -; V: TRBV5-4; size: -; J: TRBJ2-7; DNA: TGTGCCAGCAGCGCGCAGACAGGTTTTAGCTCCTACGAGCAGTACTTC; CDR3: CASSAQTGFSSYEQYF
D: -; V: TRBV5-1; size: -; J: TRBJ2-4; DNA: TGCGCCAGCAGTCTCAAGGGGGAAAACATTCAGTACTTC; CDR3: CASSLKGENIQYF
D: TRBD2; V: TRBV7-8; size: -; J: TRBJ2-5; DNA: TGTGCCAGCAGCTTAGTTGCGACTAGCGTCCGAGAGACCCAGTACTTC; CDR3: CASSLVATSVRETQYF
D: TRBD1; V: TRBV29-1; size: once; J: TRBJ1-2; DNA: TGCAGCGCAGGGACAGCCTCTCTCAGCTATGGCTACACCTTC; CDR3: CSAGTASLSYGYTF
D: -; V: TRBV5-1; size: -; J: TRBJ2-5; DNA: TGCGCCAGCAGCTTGGGACTAGACCTTCAAGAGACCCAGTACTTC; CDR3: CASSLGLDLQETQYF
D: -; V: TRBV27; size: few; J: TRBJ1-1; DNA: TGTGCCAGCAGTCCACGGTCGAACACTGAAGCTTTCTTT; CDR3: CASSPRSNTEAFF
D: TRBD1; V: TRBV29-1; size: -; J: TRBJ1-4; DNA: TGCAGCGTTGACGGTCCCGGGACAGGGAGAGAAAAACTGTTTTTT; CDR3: CSVDGPGTGREKLFF
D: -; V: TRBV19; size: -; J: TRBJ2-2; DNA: TGTGCCAGTAGTATTTCAGCGGCCACCGGGGAGCTGTTTTTT; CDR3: CASSISAATGELFF
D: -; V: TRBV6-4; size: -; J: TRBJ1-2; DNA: TGTGCCAGCTCCGGCAAGGGGTCCTCTAACTATGGCTACACCTTC; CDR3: CASSGKGSSNYGYTF
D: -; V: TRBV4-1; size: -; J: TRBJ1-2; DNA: TGCGCCAGCAGCCCCGGGGGGTGGGGGATATATGGCTACACCTTC; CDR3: CASSPGGWGIYGYTF
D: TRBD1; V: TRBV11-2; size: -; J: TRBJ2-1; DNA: TGTGCCAGCAGCTGGGGACAGGGACCCTACAATGAGCAGTTCTTC; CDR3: CASSWGQGPYNEQFF
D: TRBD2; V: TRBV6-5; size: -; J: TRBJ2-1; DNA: TGTGCCAGCAGTTACTCGACTAGCGGGAGATACAATGAGCAGTTCTTC; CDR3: CASSYSTSGRYNEQFF
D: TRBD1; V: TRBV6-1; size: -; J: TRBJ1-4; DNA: TGTGCCAGCAGGAGGACAGGGGGGGATGAAAAACTGTTTTTT; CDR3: CASRRTGGDEKLFF
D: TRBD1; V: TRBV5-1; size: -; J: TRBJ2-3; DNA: TGCGCCAGCACCATTGGGGGGACAGGGGGCGTCGGCACAGATACGCAGTATTTT; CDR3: CASTIGGTGGVGTDTQYF
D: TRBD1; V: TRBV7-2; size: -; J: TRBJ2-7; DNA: TGTGCCAGCAGCTACACGTCCGGGACAGGGGAGCAGTACTTC; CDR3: CASSYTSGTGEQYF
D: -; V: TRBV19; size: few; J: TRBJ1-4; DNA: TGTGCCAGTAGAAGACACGCCGAGAATGAAAAACTGTTTTTT; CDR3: CASRRHAENEKLFF
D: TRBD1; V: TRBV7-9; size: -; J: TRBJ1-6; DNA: TGTGCCAGCAGCTCACCCCAGGGGGTACTCCTCCACTTT; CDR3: CASSSPQGVLLHF
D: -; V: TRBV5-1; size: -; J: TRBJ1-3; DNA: TGCGCCAGCAGCTGGGGGGGCGAATCTGGAAACACCATATATTTT; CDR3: CASSWGGESGNTIYF